One T cell receptor beta chain is described in this entry. What it binds is not known. This entry comes from a study of identifying expanded T cells in peripheral blood. Broader study findings: Two-week clone count variance significantly increased as total template count grew. Over approximately two and four weeks, about 16 and 19 clones changed, versus approximately 1.2 between replicates.

TCRdb keeps only in-frame clones here, not all; method: immunoSEQ multiplex PCR. The sample lists more than 85,000 clones; about nine tenths were seen once. This CDR3 comprises 12 residues. The V gene lost 5 bases and the J gene lost 9 bases, with 14 bases spanning the gap. CDR1 SGHVS and CDR2 FQNEAQ come from the germline V gene. No infections or other immune events were documented during collection. Sequenced material: blood. This sequence joins TRBV7-8 and TRBJ2-7, with D tentatively TRBD1 or TRBD2 (6 bases each). This clonotype was sampled from a person aged 18 to 69 in good health. In DNA, the CDR3 is TGTGCCAGCAGCCTTAGGGGGGTAGGGCAGTACTTC. It specifies CASSLRGVGQYF.